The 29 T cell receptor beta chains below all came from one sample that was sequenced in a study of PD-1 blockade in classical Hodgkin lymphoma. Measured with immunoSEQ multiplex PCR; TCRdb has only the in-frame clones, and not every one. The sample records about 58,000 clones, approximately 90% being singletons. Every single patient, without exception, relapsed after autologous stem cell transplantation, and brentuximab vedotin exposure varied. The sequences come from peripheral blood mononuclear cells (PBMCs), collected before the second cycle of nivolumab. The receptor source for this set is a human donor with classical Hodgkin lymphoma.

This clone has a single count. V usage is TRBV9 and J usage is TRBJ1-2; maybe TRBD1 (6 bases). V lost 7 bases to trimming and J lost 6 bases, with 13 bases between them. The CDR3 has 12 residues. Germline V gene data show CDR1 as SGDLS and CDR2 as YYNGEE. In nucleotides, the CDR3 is TGTGCCAGCGGGTGGGGGGCGGATGGCTACACCTTC. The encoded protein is CASGWGADGYTF.

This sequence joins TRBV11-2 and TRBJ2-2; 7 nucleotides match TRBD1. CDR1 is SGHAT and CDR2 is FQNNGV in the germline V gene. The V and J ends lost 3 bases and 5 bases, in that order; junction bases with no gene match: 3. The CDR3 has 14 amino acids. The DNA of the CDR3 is TGTGCCAGCAGCTTGATCAGGGGGACCGGGGAGCTGTTTTTT. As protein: CASSLIRGTGELFF.

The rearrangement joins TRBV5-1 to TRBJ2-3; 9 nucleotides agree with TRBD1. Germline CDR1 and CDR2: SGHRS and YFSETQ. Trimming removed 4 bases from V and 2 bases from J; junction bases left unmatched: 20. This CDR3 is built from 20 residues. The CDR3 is CASSPRTGAVHRGPTDTQYF. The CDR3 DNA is TGCGCCAGCAGCCCTCGGACAGGGGCGGTTCATAGGGGACCCACAGATACGCAGTATTTT.

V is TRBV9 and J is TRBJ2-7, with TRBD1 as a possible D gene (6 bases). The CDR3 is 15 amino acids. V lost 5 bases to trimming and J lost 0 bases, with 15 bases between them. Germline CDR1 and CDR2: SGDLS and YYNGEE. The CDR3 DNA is TGTGCCAGCAGTCTCCGGGACACGAGCTCCTACGAGCAGTACTTC. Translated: CASSLRDTSSYEQYF.

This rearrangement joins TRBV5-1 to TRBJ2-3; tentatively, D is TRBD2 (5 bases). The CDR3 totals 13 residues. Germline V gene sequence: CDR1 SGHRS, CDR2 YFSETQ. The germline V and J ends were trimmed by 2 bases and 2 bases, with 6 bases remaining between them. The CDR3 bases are TGCGCCAGCAGCTTCGGGAACACAGATACGCAGTATTTT. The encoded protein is CASSFGNTDTQYF.

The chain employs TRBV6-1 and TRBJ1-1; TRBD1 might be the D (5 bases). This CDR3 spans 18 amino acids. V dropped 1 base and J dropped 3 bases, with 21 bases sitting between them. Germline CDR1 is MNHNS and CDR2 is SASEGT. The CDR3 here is CASSEVGTPGVWDTEAFF. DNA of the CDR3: TGTGCCAGCAGTGAAGTGGGGACTCCGGGAGTATGGGACACTGAAGCTTTCTTT.

The DNA of the CDR3 is TGTGCCAGCAGTGAAGGTCCTGGACCCAGTACCTACGAGCAGTACTTC. Amino acids: CASSEGPGPSTYEQYF. This sequence joins TRBV6-1 and TRBJ2-7; D call uncertain. This CDR3 is built from 16 residues. Germline CDR1 and CDR2: MNHNS and SASEGT. With 1 base removed from V and 2 bases from J, the gap between germline ends came to 15 bases.

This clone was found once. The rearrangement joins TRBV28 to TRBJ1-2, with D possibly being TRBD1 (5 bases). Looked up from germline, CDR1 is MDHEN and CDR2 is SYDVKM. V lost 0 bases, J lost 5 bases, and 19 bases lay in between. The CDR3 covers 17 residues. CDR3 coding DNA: TGTGCCAGCAGTTTATGCTTCATCCCGGGGGGGTATTATGGCTACACCTTC. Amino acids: CASSLCFIPGGYYGYTF.

This CDR3 is CASSLPKLGQPQHF. CDR3 sequence (DNA): TGCGCCAGCAGCTTGCCCAAGTTAGGTCAGCCCCAGCATTTT. The chain links TRBV5-1 to TRBJ1-5; the D is unclear. Looked up from germline, CDR1 is SGHRS and CDR2 is YFSETQ. This CDR3 is 14 amino acids long. Trimming shortened V by 1 base and J by 6 bases, and 11 bases separated the two germline ends. Using reference TRBV5-1 and TRBJ1-5 for the parts outside the CDR3, the full variable domain is KAGVTQTPRYLIKTRGQQVTLSCSPISGHRSVSWYQQTPGQGLQFLFEYFSETQRNKGNFPGRFSGRQFSNSRSEMNVSTLELGDSALYLCASSLPKLGQPQHFGDGTRLSIL.

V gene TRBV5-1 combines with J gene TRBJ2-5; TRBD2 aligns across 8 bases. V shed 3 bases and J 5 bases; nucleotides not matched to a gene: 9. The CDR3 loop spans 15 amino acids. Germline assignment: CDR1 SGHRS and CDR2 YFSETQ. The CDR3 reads CASSSEGLAGETQYF. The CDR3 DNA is TGCGCCAGCAGCTCCGAAGGACTAGCTGGGGAGACCCAGTACTTC.

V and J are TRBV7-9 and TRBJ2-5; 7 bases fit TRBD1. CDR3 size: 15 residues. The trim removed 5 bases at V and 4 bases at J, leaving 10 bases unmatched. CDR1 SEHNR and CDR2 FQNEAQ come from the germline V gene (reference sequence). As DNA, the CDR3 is TGTGCCAGCAGCGGTGGACAGGCCTCTGGAGAGACCCAGTACTTC. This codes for CASSGGQASGETQYF.

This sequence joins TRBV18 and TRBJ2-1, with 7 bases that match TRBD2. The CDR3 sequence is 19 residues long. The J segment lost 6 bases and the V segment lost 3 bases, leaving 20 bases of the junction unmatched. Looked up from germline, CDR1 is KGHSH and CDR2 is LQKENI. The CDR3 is CASSPPWLAEPQLPNEQFF. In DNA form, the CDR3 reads TGTGCCAGCTCACCTCCTTGGCTAGCGGAGCCCCAACTACCCAATGAGCAGTTCTTC.

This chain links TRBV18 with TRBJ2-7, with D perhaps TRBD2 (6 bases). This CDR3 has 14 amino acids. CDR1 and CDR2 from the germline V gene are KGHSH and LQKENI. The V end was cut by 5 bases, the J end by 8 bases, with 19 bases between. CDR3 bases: TGTGCCAGCTCAGAAGCGACCGGAGGGGAAAAGCAGTACTTC. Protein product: CASSEATGGEKQYF. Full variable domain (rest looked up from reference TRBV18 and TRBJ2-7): NAGVMQNPRHLVRRRGQEARLRCSPMKGHSHVYWYRQLPEEGLKFMVYLQKENIIDESGMPKERFSAEFPKEGPSILRIQQVVRGDSAAYFCASSEATGGEKQYFGPGTRLTVT.

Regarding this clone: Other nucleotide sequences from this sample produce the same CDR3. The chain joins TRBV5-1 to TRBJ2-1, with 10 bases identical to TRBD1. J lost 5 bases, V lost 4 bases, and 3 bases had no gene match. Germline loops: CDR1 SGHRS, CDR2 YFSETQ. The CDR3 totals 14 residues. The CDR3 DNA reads TGCGCCAGCAGCACGGGACAGGGGAACAATGAGCAGTTCTTC. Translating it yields CASSTGQGNNEQFF.

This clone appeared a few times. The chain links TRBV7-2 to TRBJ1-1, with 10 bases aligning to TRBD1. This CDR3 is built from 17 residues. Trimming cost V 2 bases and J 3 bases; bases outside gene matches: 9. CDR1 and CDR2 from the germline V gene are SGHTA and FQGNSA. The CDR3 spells CASSLSNVGQGYTEAFF. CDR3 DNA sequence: TGTGCCAGCAGCTTATCTAATGTGGGACAGGGGTACACTGAAGCTTTCTTT.

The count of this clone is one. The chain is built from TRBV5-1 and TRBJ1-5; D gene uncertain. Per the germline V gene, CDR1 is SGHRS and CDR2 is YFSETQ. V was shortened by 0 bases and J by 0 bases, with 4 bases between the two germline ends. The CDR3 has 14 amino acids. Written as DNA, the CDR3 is TGCGCCAGCAGCTTGGGCCATAGCAATCAGCCCCAGCATTTT. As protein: CASSLGHSNQPQHF.

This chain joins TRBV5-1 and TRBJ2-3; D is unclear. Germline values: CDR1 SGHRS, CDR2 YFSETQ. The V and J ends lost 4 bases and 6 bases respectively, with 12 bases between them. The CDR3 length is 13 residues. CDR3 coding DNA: TGCGCCAGCAGCCTCAATTCACGGGATACGCAGTATTTT. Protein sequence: CASSLNSRDTQYF.

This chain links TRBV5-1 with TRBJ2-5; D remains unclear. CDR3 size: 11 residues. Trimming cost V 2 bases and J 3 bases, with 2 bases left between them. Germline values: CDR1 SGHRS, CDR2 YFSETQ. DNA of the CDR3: TGCGCCAGCAGCTTAAAAGAGACCCAGTACTTC. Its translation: CASSLKETQYF.

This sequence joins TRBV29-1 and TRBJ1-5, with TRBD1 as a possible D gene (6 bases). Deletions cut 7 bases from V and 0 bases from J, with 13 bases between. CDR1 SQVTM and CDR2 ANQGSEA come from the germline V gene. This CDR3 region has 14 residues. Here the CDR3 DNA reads TGCAGCGAAGATCCGGACAGTAGCAATCAGCCCCAGCATTTT. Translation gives CSEDPDSSNQPQHF.

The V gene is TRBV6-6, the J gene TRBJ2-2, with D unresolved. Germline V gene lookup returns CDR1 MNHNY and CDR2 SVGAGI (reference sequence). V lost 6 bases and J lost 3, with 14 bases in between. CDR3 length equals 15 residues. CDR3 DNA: TGTGCCAGCAGACCGGGTGGAATTGACACCGGGGAGCTGTTTTTT. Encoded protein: CASRPGGIDTGELFF.

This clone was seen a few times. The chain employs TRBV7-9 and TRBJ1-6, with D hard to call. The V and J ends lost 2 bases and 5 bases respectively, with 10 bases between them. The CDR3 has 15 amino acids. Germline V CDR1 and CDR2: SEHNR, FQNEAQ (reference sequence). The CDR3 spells CASSLLAGDNSPLHF. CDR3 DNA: TGTGCCAGCAGCTTATTAGCGGGAGATAATTCACCCCTCCACTTT. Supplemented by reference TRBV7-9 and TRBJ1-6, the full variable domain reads DTGVSQNPRHKITKRGQNVTFRCDPISEHNRLYWYRQTLGQGPEFLTYFQNEAQLEKSRLLSDRFSAERPKGSFSTLEIQRTEQGDSAMYLCASSLLAGDNSPLHFGNGTRLTVT.

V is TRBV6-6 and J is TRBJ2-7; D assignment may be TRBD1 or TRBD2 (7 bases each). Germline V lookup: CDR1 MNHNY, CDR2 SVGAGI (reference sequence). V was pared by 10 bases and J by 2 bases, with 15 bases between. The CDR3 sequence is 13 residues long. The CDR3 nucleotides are TGTGCCACCGGGGGGCAGGGGGCCTACGAGCAGTACTTC. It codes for CATGGQGAYEQYF.

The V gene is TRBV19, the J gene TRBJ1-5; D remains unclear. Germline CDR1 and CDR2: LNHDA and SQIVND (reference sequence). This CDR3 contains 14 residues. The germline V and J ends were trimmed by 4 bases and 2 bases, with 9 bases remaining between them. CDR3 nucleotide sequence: TGTGCCAGTAGTACCTCCGGGGGCAATCAGCCCCAGCATTTT. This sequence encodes CASSTSGGNQPQHF. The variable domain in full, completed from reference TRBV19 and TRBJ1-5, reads DGGITQSPKYLFRKEGQNVTLSCEQNLNHDAMYWYRQDPGQGLRLIYYSQIVNDFQKGDIAEGYSVSREKKESFPLTVTSAQKNPTAFYLCASSTSGGNQPQHFGDGTRLSIL.

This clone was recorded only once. CDR3 DNA sequence: TGCGCCAGCAGCCCGGGCTCACAGTCGGGTTACACCTTC. Amino acid sequence: CASSPGSQSGYTF. This chain links TRBV5-1 with TRBJ1-2, with no clear D. V lost 4 bases, J lost 11 bases, and 18 bases lay in between. Germline-derived CDR1 and CDR2 are SGHRS and YFSETQ. CDR3 size: 13 residues.

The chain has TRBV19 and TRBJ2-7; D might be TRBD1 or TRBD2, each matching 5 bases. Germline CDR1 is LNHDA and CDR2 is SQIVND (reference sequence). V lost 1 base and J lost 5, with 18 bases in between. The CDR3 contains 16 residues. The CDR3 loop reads CASSIAGTALWDEQYF. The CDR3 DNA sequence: TGTGCCAGTAGTATAGCGGGGACGGCTCTTTGGGACGAGCAGTACTTC.

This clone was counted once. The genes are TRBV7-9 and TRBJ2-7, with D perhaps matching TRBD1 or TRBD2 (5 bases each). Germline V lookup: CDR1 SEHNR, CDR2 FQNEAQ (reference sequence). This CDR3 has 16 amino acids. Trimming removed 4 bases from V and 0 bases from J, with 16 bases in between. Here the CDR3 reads CASSSGSGTASYEQYF. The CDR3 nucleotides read TGTGCCAGCAGCTCGGGCTCCGGGACGGCCTCCTACGAGCAGTACTTC.

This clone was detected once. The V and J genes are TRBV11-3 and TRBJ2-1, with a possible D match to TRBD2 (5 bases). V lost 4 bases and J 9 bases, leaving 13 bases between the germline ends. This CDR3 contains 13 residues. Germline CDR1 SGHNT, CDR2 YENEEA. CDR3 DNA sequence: TGTGCCAGCAGCTCGGACTCCCTAAGTGAGCAGTTCTTC. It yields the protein CASSSDSLSEQFF. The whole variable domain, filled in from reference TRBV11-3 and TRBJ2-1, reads EAGVVQSPRYKIIEKKQPVAFWCNPISGHNTLYWYLQNLGQGPELLIRYENEEAVDDSQLPKDRFSAERLKGVDSTLKIQPAELGDSAVYLCASSSDSLSEQFFGPGTRLTVL.

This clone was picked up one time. CDR3 sequence reads: CASSLNTYEQYF. The CDR3 DNA is TGCGCCAGCAGCTTGAACACCTACGAGCAGTACTTC. The genes are TRBV5-1 and TRBJ2-7, with D uncertain. The CDR3 sequence is 12 residues long. Germline loops: CDR1 SGHRS, CDR2 YFSETQ. V was pared by 1 base and J by 2 bases, with 4 bases between.

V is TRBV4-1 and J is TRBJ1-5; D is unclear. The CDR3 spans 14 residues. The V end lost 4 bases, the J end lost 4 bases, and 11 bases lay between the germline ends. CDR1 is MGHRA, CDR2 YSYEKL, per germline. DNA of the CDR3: TGCGCCAGCAGCCTTAGAGGAGGGAATCAGCCCCAGCATTTT. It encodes CASSLRGGNQPQHF.